This TCR beta chain was sequenced in a study of human T cells and chemical hapten exposure. Looking at the study overall: Patients got weekly scalp diphenylcyclopropenone doses over the approximately 24-week study.

Documented time point: patch test 2, 6 weeks after DPC sensitization. Documented treatment: therapeutic diphenylcyclopropenone sensitization with weekly scalp DPC. From the RACE reads, TCRdb called clonotypes with MiXCR, one entry per CDR3 protein. The sample shows 70,000 to 90,000 distinct CDR3 sequences, about 10% of them seen only once. The junction had 9 bases not matched to a gene; V was cut back by 5 bases and J by 0 bases. The CDR3 is 16 amino acids. CDR1 MNHEY and CDR2 SMNVEV come from the germline V gene (reference sequence). On this clonotype: The antigen is not known.

Whole-study results and caveats: The study found expanded TCRs formed significantly more large CDR3 similarity clusters than controls. Counts of TCRs above 1 in 1000 frequency stayed unchanged with DPC sensitization.

The TCR comes from a woman in her fifties or sixties with alopecia areata. Some clones in this sample may be carry-over from other donors' samples. The chain links TRBV27 to TRBJ2-5, with 7 bases that match TRBD2. Sequencing used whole blood, obtained in connection with sensitization to the hapten diphenylcyclopropenone (DPC). The CDR3 DNA is TGTGCCAGCAGTGTTCGGGGGGTGGGGTACCAAGAGACCCAGTACTTC. Protein sequence: CASSVRGVGYQETQYF.